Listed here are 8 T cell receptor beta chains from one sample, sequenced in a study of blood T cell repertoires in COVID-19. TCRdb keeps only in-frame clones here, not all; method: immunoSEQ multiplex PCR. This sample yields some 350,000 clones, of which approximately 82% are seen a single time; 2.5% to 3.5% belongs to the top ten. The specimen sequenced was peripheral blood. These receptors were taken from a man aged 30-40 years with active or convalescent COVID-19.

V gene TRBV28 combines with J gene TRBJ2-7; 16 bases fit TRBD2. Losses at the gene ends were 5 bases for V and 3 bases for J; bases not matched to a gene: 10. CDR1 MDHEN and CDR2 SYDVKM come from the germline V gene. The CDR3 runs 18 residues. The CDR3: CASSRLGLAGGGYYEQYF. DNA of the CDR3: TGTGCCAGCAGTCGCCTGGGACTAGCGGGAGGGGGGTACTACGAGCAGTACTTC.

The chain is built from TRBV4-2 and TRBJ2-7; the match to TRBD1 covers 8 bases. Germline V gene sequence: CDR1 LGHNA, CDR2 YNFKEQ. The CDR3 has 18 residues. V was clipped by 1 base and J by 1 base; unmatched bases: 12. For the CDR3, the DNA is TGTGCCAGCAGCCAAGCCAGGCCCGGACAGGGTAGATCCTACGAGCAGTACTTC. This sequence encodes CASSQARPGQGRSYEQYF.

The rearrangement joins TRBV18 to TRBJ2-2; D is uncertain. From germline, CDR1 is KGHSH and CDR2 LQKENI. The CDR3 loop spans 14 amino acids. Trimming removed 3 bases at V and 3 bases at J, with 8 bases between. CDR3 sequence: CASSPRVDTGELFF. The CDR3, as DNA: TGTGCCAGCTCACCTCGCGTGGACACCGGGGAGCTGTTTTTT.

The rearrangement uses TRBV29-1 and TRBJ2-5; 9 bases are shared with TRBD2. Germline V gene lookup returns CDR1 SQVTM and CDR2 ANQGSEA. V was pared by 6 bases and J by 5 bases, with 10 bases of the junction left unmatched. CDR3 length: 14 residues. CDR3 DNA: TGCAGCGTGTCCGGGACTAGCCAAACGGAGACCCAGTACTTC. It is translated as CSVSGTSQTETQYF.

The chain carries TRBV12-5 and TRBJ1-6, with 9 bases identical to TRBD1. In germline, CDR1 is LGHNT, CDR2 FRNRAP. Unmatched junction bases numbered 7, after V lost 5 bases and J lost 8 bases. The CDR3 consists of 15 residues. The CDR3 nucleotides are TGTGCTAGTGGTCCGCCGGGACAGGGTGATTCACCCCTCCACTTT. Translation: CASGPPGQGDSPLHF.

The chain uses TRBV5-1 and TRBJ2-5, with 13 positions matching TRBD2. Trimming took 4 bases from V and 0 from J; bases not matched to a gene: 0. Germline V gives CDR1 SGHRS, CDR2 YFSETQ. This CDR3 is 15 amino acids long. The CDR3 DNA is TGCGCCAGCAGCGGGACTAGCGGGAACCAAGAGACCCAGTACTTC. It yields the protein CASSGTSGNQETQYF. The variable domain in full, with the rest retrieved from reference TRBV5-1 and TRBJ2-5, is KAGVTQTPRYLIKTRGQQVTLSCSPISGHRSVSWYQQTPGQGLQFLFEYFSETQRNKGNFPGRFSGRQFSNSRSEMNVSTLELGDSALYLCASSGTSGNQETQYFGPGTRLLVL.

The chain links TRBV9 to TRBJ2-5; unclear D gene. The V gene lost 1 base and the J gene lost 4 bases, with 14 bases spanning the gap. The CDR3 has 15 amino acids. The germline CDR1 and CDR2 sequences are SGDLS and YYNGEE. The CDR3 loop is CASSVSTERGETQYF. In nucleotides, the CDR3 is TGTGCCAGCAGCGTATCTACCGAGCGAGGAGAGACCCAGTACTTC. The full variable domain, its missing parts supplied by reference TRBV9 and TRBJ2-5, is DSGVTQTPKHLITATGQRVTLRCSPRSGDLSVYWYQQSLDQGLQFLIQYYNGEERAKGNILERFSAQQFPDLHSELNLSSLELGDSALYFCASSVSTERGETQYFGPGTRLLVL.

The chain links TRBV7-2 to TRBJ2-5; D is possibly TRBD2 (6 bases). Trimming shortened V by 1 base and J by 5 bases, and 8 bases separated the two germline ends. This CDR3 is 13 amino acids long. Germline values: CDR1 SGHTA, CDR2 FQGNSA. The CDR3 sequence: CASSLEGRETQYF. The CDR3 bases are TGTGCCAGCAGCTTAGAAGGGAGGGAGACCCAGTACTTC.